One sample yielded the 3 T cell receptor beta chains listed below, sequenced in a study of breast tumors, draining lymph nodes, adjacent tissues. The lymph nodes were axillary draining lymph nodes from breast cancer patients. TCRdb fed the multiplex PCR reads into MiXCR, producing one record per CDR3 protein. The table has some 170,000 distinct CDR3 sequences, about 33% seen once. Sequencing was carried out using axillary lymph node tissue. The receptors derive from a female donor with breast cancer. Some clones in this sample may be carry-over from other donors' samples.

Of note for this clonotype: This sequence may be a read error, since a much larger clone differs from it by one base. The V call is TRBV6-6, the J call TRBJ1-5; D is uncertain. Germline V CDR1 and CDR2: MNHNY, SVGAGI (reference sequence). This CDR3 has 15 amino acids. The CDR3 spells CASSHPRSSNQTQHF. CDR3 nucleotide sequence: TGTGCCAGCAGTCACCCCCGGTCTAGCAATCAGACCCAGCATTTT.

This clonotype was seen repeatedly, ten times or more. This chain links TRBV7-9 with TRBJ2-3, with D hard to call. Germline V gene lookup returns CDR1 SEHNR and CDR2 FQNEAQ (reference sequence). Deletions cut 4 bases from V and 5 bases from J, with 13 bases between. The CDR3 is made up of 14 amino acids. The CDR3 coding sequence is TGTGCCAGCAGCTCCTCCGTGGGTGAAGATACGCAGTATTTT. It yields the protein CASSSSVGEDTQYF.

V gene TRBV5-6 combines with J gene TRBJ2-3, with 13 bases lining up with TRBD2. The length of the CDR3 is 16 residues. With V trimmed by 3 bases and J by 2 bases, 3 bases remained unmatched. The germline CDR1 and CDR2 sequences are SGHDT and YYEEEE. The CDR3 loop is CASSWGLAGTTDTQYF. In nucleotides, the CDR3 is TGTGCCAGCAGCTGGGGACTAGCGGGGACCACAGATACGCAGTATTTT.